This is a list of T cell receptor beta chains from one sample in a study of identical twins. TCRdb reanalysed the 5' RACE reads using MiXCR and keeps one entry per CDR3 protein. Seen here are 250,000 or so distinct CDR3 sequences, over 9.5% observed once, and the top ten hold 3.5% to 5%. This sample was shared with a second study, whose subject was yellow fever vaccine responses in identical twins.

The specimen was memory (CD45RO+) T cells sorted from blood. These receptors were taken from a woman aged 18-35 years in good health. CDR3s include the opening cysteine and the closing phenylalanine or tryptophan. Each record gives: J gene, clone size, V gene, D gene, CDR3 DNA, CDR3 protein. A D gene is named only where the DNA matches it firmly. Clone size is stated in some rows and not others, as once, few, many or a class when expanded.

j_call: TRBJ2-5
clone_size: .
v_call: TRBV20-1
d_call: .
cdr3_nt: TGCAGTGCTAGCAGTTCCCTTGGAGCGACCCAGTACTTC
cdr3_aa: CSASSSLGATQYF

j_call: TRBJ2-2
clone_size: few
v_call: TRBV28
d_call: .
cdr3_nt: TGTGCCAGCAGGCTCCCCCTTGCCGCCACCGGGGAGCTGTTTTTT
cdr3_aa: CASRLPLAATGELFF

j_call: TRBJ2-3
clone_size: few
v_call: TRBV20-1
d_call: .
cdr3_nt: TGCAGTGCGTCTTGGGACTCAGATACGCAGTATTTT
cdr3_aa: CSASWDSDTQYF

j_call: TRBJ2-5
clone_size: few
v_call: TRBV29-1
d_call: .
cdr3_nt: TGCAGCGTTGAAAGGGGGACGGGGACCCAGTACTTC
cdr3_aa: CSVERGTGTQYF

j_call: TRBJ2-5
clone_size: many
v_call: TRBV11-2
d_call: TRBD2
cdr3_nt: TGTGCCAGCAGCTTAGATGAGAGACTAGCGGGGGAATGGCAAGAGACCCAGTACTTC
cdr3_aa: CASSLDERLAGEWQETQYF

j_call: TRBJ2-5
clone_size: few
v_call: TRBV11-1
d_call: TRBD1
cdr3_nt: TGTGCCAGCAGCTTAACCTACAGGGGGCTGGGGGAGACCCAGTACTTC
cdr3_aa: CASSLTYRGLGETQYF

j_call: TRBJ2-1
clone_size: .
v_call: TRBV28
d_call: TRBD2
cdr3_nt: TGTGCCAGCAGTTTAGAGCGGGGGGCGCGCGATGAGCAGTTCTTC
cdr3_aa: CASSLERGARDEQFF

j_call: TRBJ2-5
clone_size: many
v_call: TRBV20-1
d_call: .
cdr3_nt: TGCAGTGCTCTTCCGGATGAGACCCAGTACTTC
cdr3_aa: CSALPDETQYF

j_call: TRBJ2-4
clone_size: .
v_call: TRBV7-8
d_call: .
cdr3_nt: TGTGCCAGCAGCCCCTTTTCGGGAGCCAAAAACATTCAGTACTTC
cdr3_aa: CASSPFSGAKNIQYF

j_call: TRBJ2-1
clone_size: many
v_call: TRBV4-3
d_call: TRBD2
cdr3_nt: TGCGCCAGCAGCCAAGGACTAGCGGGAGTCAATGAGCAGTTCTTC
cdr3_aa: CASSQGLAGVNEQFF

j_call: TRBJ2-1
clone_size: many
v_call: TRBV21-1
d_call: .
cdr3_nt: TGTGCCAGCAGCAAGGAGTCACGCGGGGGTTACAATGAGCAGTTCTTC
cdr3_aa: CASSKESRGGYNEQFF

j_call: TRBJ2-2
clone_size: many
v_call: TRBV7-2
d_call: TRBD1
cdr3_nt: TGTGCCAGCTCCGGGACAGGGAACACCGGGGAGCTGTTTTTT
cdr3_aa: CASSGTGNTGELFF

j_call: TRBJ2-5
clone_size: many
v_call: TRBV4-1
d_call: TRBD1
cdr3_nt: TGCGCCAATATAACAGGGGCATTGGAGACCCAGTACTTC
cdr3_aa: CANITGALETQYF

j_call: TRBJ2-1
clone_size: many
v_call: TRBV29-1
d_call: .
cdr3_nt: TGCAGCGTGGCATCGGCGGAAACTAGCTCCTACAATGAGCAGTTCTTC
cdr3_aa: CSVASAETSSYNEQFF

j_call: TRBJ1-2
clone_size: .
v_call: TRBV7-8
d_call: .
cdr3_nt: TGTGCCAGCAGCTCCCAGGTGAACTATGGCTACACCTTC
cdr3_aa: CASSSQVNYGYTF

j_call: TRBJ2-3
clone_size: many
v_call: TRBV7-2
d_call: .
cdr3_nt: TGTGCCAGCAGCCTTCCGGGACAAGGAGCAGATACGCAGTATTTT
cdr3_aa: CASSLPGQGADTQYF

j_call: TRBJ2-3
clone_size: few
v_call: TRBV5-1
d_call: .
cdr3_nt: TGCGCCAGCAGCTTGGAGGGGCCCGGCACAGATACGCAGTATTTT
cdr3_aa: CASSLEGPGTDTQYF

j_call: TRBJ2-3
clone_size: many
v_call: TRBV11-2
d_call: TRBD2
cdr3_nt: TGTGCCAGCAGCTTAGACCTCAGCGGGGGGGTTCTTGAAGTCCAGTATTTT
cdr3_aa: CASSLDLSGGVLEVQYF

j_call: TRBJ2-2
clone_size: few
v_call: TRBV11-3
d_call: .
cdr3_nt: TGTGCCAGCAGCTTAGTCCGGCAGGCGAACACCGGGGAGCTGTTTTTT
cdr3_aa: CASSLVRQANTGELFF

j_call: TRBJ2-3
clone_size: many
v_call: TRBV6-4
d_call: .
cdr3_nt: TGTGCCAGCAGTGACAGGGGCACAGATACGCAGTATTTT
cdr3_aa: CASSDRGTDTQYF

j_call: TRBJ2-7
clone_size: .
v_call: TRBV4-2
d_call: .
cdr3_nt: TGTGCCAGCAGCCAATCCCAGGGTGGCTCCTACGAGCAGTACTTC
cdr3_aa: CASSQSQGGSYEQYF

j_call: TRBJ2-1
clone_size: .
v_call: TRBV7-6
d_call: .
cdr3_nt: TGTGCCAGCAGCTTTAATAGGGACAATGAGCAGTTCTTC
cdr3_aa: CASSFNRDNEQFF

j_call: TRBJ2-2
clone_size: many
v_call: TRBV29-1
d_call: TRBD1
cdr3_nt: TGCAGCGTTGTGACAGGGTCCACCGGGGAGCTGTTTTTT
cdr3_aa: CSVVTGSTGELFF

j_call: TRBJ2-7
clone_size: .
v_call: TRBV12-3/TRBV12-4
d_call: .
cdr3_nt: TGTGCCAGCAGTTCGGACTCCGCGCCTTACGAGCAGTACTTC
cdr3_aa: CASSSDSAPYEQYF

j_call: TRBJ2-7
clone_size: few
v_call: TRBV24-1
d_call: TRBD2
cdr3_nt: TGTGCCACCAGTGATCCTAGCGGGGGCCGCCACGAGCAGTACTTC
cdr3_aa: CATSDPSGGRHEQYF

j_call: TRBJ2-5
clone_size: many
v_call: TRBV20-1
d_call: .
cdr3_nt: TGCAGTTGGCGGGACACTGAGGTTGAGACCCAGTACTTC
cdr3_aa: CSWRDTEVETQYF

j_call: TRBJ2-1
clone_size: .
v_call: TRBV5-6
d_call: .
cdr3_nt: TGTGCCATCAGCCCCGGGCTCCTCAGCGATGAGCAGTTCTTC
cdr3_aa: CAISPGLLSDEQFF

j_call: TRBJ2-7
clone_size: few
v_call: TRBV28
d_call: .
cdr3_nt: TGTGCCAGCAGTTTTGGCGGGAACTCCTACGAGCAGTACTTC
cdr3_aa: CASSFGGNSYEQYF

j_call: TRBJ1-1
clone_size: .
v_call: TRBV3-1
d_call: .
cdr3_nt: TGTGCCAGCAGCCAAGAGAACAGGGTAAGGGACACTGAAGCTTTCTTT
cdr3_aa: CASSQENRVRDTEAFF

j_call: TRBJ1-6
clone_size: few
v_call: TRBV5-1
d_call: .
cdr3_nt: TGCGCCAGCAGCTTGACGGGGACACCCCTCCACTTT
cdr3_aa: CASSLTGTPLHF

j_call: TRBJ2-1
clone_size: .
v_call: TRBV6-4
d_call: TRBD2
cdr3_nt: TGTGCCAGCAGTTCCCTAGCGGGGGCGGAAAATGAGCAGTTCTTC
cdr3_aa: CASSSLAGAENEQFF

j_call: TRBJ2-5
clone_size: many
v_call: TRBV11-2
d_call: .
cdr3_nt: TGTGCCAGCAGCTTCTGGGGTAGCGCCCTCCAAGAGACCCAGTACTTC
cdr3_aa: CASSFWGSALQETQYF

j_call: TRBJ2-7
clone_size: many
v_call: TRBV20-1
d_call: TRBD1
cdr3_nt: TGCAGTGCTAACCGATTGGACAGGGGGCTCGACGAGCAGTACTTC
cdr3_aa: CSANRLDRGLDEQYF

j_call: TRBJ2-2
clone_size: many
v_call: TRBV15
d_call: TRBD1
cdr3_nt: TGTGCCACCAGCAGAGATCGATACAGGGGACGGCGCACCGGGGAGCTGTTTTTT
cdr3_aa: CATSRDRYRGRRTGELFF

j_call: TRBJ2-1
clone_size: .
v_call: TRBV7-2
d_call: TRBD2
cdr3_nt: TGTGCCAGCTCAGGGGTAGCGGGAGGGGGAAGACCGGATGAGCAGTTCTTC
cdr3_aa: CASSGVAGGGRPDEQFF

j_call: TRBJ2-7
clone_size: many
v_call: TRBV7-2
d_call: TRBD1
cdr3_nt: TGTGCCAGCAGCTTTCCCGGGACAGGGAACGAGCAGTACTTC
cdr3_aa: CASSFPGTGNEQYF

j_call: TRBJ1-6
clone_size: few
v_call: TRBV5-6
d_call: TRBD1
cdr3_nt: TGTGCCAGCAGCTTGTCCCAGGGGGCTTATTCACCCCTCCACTTT
cdr3_aa: CASSLSQGAYSPLHF

j_call: TRBJ2-1
clone_size: once
v_call: TRBV11-2
d_call: TRBD2
cdr3_nt: TGTGCCAGCAGCTTTCTGACTAGCGGGAGTGGCAATGAGCAGTTCTTC
cdr3_aa: CASSFLTSGSGNEQFF

j_call: TRBJ2-3
clone_size: .
v_call: TRBV11-2
d_call: .
cdr3_nt: TGTGCCAGCAGCTTAGGGACAGGGACTATGGGCACAGATACGCAGTATTTT
cdr3_aa: CASSLGTGTMGTDTQYF

j_call: TRBJ2-5
clone_size: .
v_call: TRBV7-2
d_call: TRBD2
cdr3_nt: TGTGCCAGCAGCCTATTAGCGGGACCGGGACAAGAGACCCAGTACTTC
cdr3_aa: CASSLLAGPGQETQYF